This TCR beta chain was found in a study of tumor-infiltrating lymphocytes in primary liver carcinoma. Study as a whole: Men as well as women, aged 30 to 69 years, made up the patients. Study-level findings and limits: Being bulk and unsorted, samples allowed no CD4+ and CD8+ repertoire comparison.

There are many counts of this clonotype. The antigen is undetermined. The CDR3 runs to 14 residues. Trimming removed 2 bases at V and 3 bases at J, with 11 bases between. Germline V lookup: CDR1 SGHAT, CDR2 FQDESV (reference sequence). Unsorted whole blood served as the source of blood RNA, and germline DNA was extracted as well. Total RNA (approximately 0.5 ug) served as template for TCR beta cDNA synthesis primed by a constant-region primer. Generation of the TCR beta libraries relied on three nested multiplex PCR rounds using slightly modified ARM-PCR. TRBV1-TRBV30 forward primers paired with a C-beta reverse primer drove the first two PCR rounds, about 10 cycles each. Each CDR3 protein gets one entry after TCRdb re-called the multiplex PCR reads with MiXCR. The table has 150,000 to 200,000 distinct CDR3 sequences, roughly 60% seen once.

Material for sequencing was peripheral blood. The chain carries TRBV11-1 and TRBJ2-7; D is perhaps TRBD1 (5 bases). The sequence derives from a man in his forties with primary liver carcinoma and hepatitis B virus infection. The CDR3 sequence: CASSLRQGNYEQYF. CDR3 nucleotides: TGTGCCAGCAGCTTACGGCAGGGAAACTACGAGCAGTACTTC.